Listed below are T cell receptor beta chains from one sample, sequenced in a study of PD-L1 blockade in urothelial cancer. Profiling relied on immunoSEQ multiplex PCR, and the TCRdb table lists in-frame clones only, not all of them. The sample includes some 100,000 clones, roughly nine tenths of them seen just once. The sequencing used PBMCs, collected around atezolizumab (anti-PD-L1) treatment. Every receptor here comes from a woman older than 75 with urothelial cancer. The conserved cysteine and the conserved F or W are not part of the CDR3 here. Clone size is shown for a subset of rows, as once, few, many or a class of expanded clone.

V | size | CDR3
TRBV6-1 | - | ASASGTRVYEQY
TRBV13 | - | ASSLGLWEGPYEQY
TRBV11-2 | - | ASSVDRGSTEAF
TRBV7-7 | - | ASSAGLSDEQF
TRBV15 | - | ATSRDLQAEQY
TRBV5-6 | few | ASSTGMDTQY
TRBV5-6 | - | ASSFVTGGLTEAF
TRBV7-3 | - | ASHPLAVGGNQPQH
TRBV2 | - | ASRVQGTGELF
TRBV10-3 | - | AILGRAGELF
TRBV5-1 | - | ASSLQVAGGQETQY
TRBV18 | - | ASSPGFGAAYEQY
TRBV27 | - | ASRGGGNYEQY
TRBV7-8 | - | ASSKDRSYSNQPQH
TRBV18 | - | ASSPRQGITGELF
TRBV5-6 | - | ASSLSSWTGRYEQY
TRBV19 | few | ASRHDRGTAYNYGYT
TRBV18 | - | ASSPATVQGASYGYT
TRBV25-1 | - | ASIEPGTVNFYEQY
TRBV7-2 | - | ASSLDGDGELF
TRBV7-9 | - | ASSFGLAGGGEQY
TRBV10-3 | once | AISEGTSGSGRY
TRBV4-2 | - | ASSRTSDTGYT
TRBV11-1 | - | ASSINYGYT
TRBV15 | - | ATSTGTSGRSYNEQF
TRBV18 | - | ASSPSGSSYNEQF
TRBV28 | - | ASSLSGSNYGYT
TRBV5-4 | - | ASSWGTTVNTEAF
TRBV2 | - | ASSSEVGETQY
TRBV28 | - | ASSSLTSGRAIDEQF
TRBV4-1 | - | ASSQDPGKGSYNEQF
TRBV2 | - | ASSEARSRGGEEQY
TRBV6-4 | - | ASRPGGNYGYT
TRBV30 | - | AWSGGGAFSDTQY